These 9 T cell receptor beta chains came from one sample sequenced in a study of monozygotic twins with cystic fibrosis. TCRdb's table, derived via immunoSEQ multiplex PCR, lists solely in-frame clones and lacks some. The sample lists over 25,000 clones; 96% were seen once. Specimen: blood. The receptors stem from a girl aged 2 to 9 with cystic fibrosis.

V gene TRBV7-9 combines with J gene TRBJ1-1; D remains ambiguous. With 3 bases removed from V and 3 bases from J, the gap between germline ends came to 8 bases. In germline, CDR1 is SEHNR, CDR2 FQNEAQ (reference sequence). CDR3 length equals 13 residues. This CDR3 reads CASSFGRDTEAFF. The CDR3 coding sequence is TGTGCCAGCAGCTTTGGCCGAGACACTGAAGCTTTCTTT.

On this clone itself: Mismatch with germline at one junction end may stem from a read error. The gene calls are TRBV5-4 and TRBJ2-7, with 13 bases fitting TRBD2. CDR3 length: 15 amino acids. Germline values: CDR1 SGHNT, CDR2 YYREEE (reference sequence). The CDR3: CASSQGLAGAYEQYF. The CDR3 region has the DNA TGCGCCAGCAGCCAAGGACTAGCGGGAGCCTACGAGCAGTACTTC.

V and J are TRBV28 and TRBJ1-5; D might be TRBD1 (6 bases). Trimming stripped 4 bases from V and 3 bases from J, with 13 bases between. The length of the CDR3 is 15 residues. The germline gives CDR1 MDHEN, CDR2 SYDVKM. CDR3 region: CASSSRQALNQPQHF. The CDR3 bases are TGTGCCAGCAGTTCCCGACAGGCGCTCAATCAGCCCCAGCATTTT.

V gene TRBV25-1 combines with J gene TRBJ2-7, with D tentatively TRBD1 (6 bases). V was pared by 8 bases and J by 0 bases, with 14 bases between. This CDR3 spans 14 amino acids. Per the germline V gene, CDR1 is MGHDK and CDR2 is SYGVNS. The CDR3, as DNA: TGTGCCAGCCAACACGGGACAAACTCCTACGAGCAGTACTTC. Its translation is CASQHGTNSYEQYF.

The chain joins TRBV13 to TRBJ1-1, with 8 bases fitting TRBD1. The CDR3 is made up of 15 amino acids. The germline gives CDR1 PRHDT, CDR2 FYEKMQ (reference sequence). V lost 5 bases and J lost 4; bases outside the gene matches: 9. CDR3 region: CASSPLRGRRTEAFF. The DNA of the CDR3 is TGTGCCAGCAGCCCCCTCAGGGGGCGCCGCACTGAAGCTTTCTTT.

In the case of this clone: Mismatch with germline at one junction end may stem from a read error. V usage is TRBV25-1 and J usage is TRBJ1-1; D remains ambiguous. CDR1 and CDR2 from the germline V gene are MGHDK and SYGVNS. The CDR3 totals 10 residues. The CDR3 DNA sequence: TGTGCCAGCAGTGGGTTTCAACAGCTCTTT. Translated: CASSGFQQLF.

This clone is a singleton in its sample. The rearrangement uses TRBV7-7 and TRBJ2-5; a possible D gene is TRBD1 (6 bases). V lost 6 bases to trimming and J lost 4 bases, with 9 bases between them. This CDR3 comprises 12 residues. Germline V CDR1 and CDR2: SSHAT, FNYEAQ (reference sequence). CDR3 sequence: CASSPDRETQYF. CDR3 in DNA: TGTGCCAGCAGTCCGGACAGAGAGACCCAGTACTTC.

The rearrangement uses TRBV9 and TRBJ1-1; 8 nucleotides align to TRBD1. The V and J ends lost 2 bases and 4 bases, in that order; junction bases with no gene match: 7. Germline V gene lookup returns CDR1 SGDLS and CDR2 YYNGEE. The CDR3 runs to 15 residues. This chain's CDR3 is CASSVVGQGTTEAFF. The CDR3 coding sequence is TGTGCCAGCAGCGTGGTCGGACAGGGTACCACTGAAGCTTTCTTT. Drawing the rest from reference TRBV9 and TRBJ1-1, the complete variable domain is DSGVTQTPKHLITATGQRVTLRCSPRSGDLSVYWYQQSLDQGLQFLIQYYNGEERAKGNILERFSAQQFPDLHSELNLSSLELGDSALYFCASSVVGQGTTEAFFGQGTRLTVV.

V is TRBV11-2 and J is TRBJ1-1; possibly TRBD1 for D (6 bases). The V end lost 3 bases, the J end lost 3 bases, and 14 bases lay between the germline ends. This CDR3 is built from 15 residues. Germline V gene sequence: CDR1 SGHAT, CDR2 FQNNGV. DNA for the CDR3: TGTGCCAGCAGCTTGAGGGTCAGGGGTTACACTGAAGCTTTCTTT. It yields the protein CASSLRVRGYTEAFF.